A single T cell receptor (beta chain) is shown here with its context. Antigen unknown. In the authors' methods: A classifier for distant metastasis in papillary thyroid cancer was constructed using CDR3 differences observed across clinicopathological groups. TCRdb re-called the PCR reads with MiXCR. None of the V and J calls come from the authors' own analysis; TCRdb made them. The sample has 90,000 or so clones, approximately 9% seen once. No patient had received any treatment before thyroid surgery. The data derive from a study of metastatic and nonmetastatic thyroid tumors. For the study at large: For malignant and benign thyroid patients, tumor or nodule tissue and blood were the sources whose repertoires were compared.

Study outcomes and limitations: The reported finding was significantly higher TCR beta diversity in malignant thyroid tumors relative to benign nodules, in blood and tumor.

The sequencing input was blood. The clonotype comes from a female donor with papillary thyroid cancer or a benign thyroid nodule (not recorded which). Some clones in this sample may be carry-over from other donors' samples.

The CDR3, as DNA: TGTGCCAGCAGCTTAGAGGGAGGAGGCTACGAGCAGTACTTC. Protein: CASSLEGGGYEQYF. V usage is TRBV7-3 and J usage is TRBJ2-7, with D perhaps matching TRBD2 (6 bases). CDR3 length equals 14 residues. CDR1 is SGHTA, CDR2 FQGTGA, per germline. V dropped 2 bases and J dropped 3 bases, with 11 bases sitting between them.